This TCR beta chain is from a study of shared clonotypes between healthy human individuals. General study findings and limits: Blood was the only sampled material, and tissue repertoires likely differ.

Replicate PCRs for sorted subsets used roughly 200 ng DNA; this equaled around 29,000 T cell genomes. Sequencing used immunoSEQ multiplex PCR; TCRdb keeps in-frame clones, though not all of them. The sample gives over 2 million clones, under 95% of which show up once; about 0.41% is in the top ten. This CDR3 comprises 15 residues. The germline gives CDR1 LGHNT, CDR2 FRNRAP. Trimming removed 2 bases from V and 4 bases from J, with 14 bases in between. Comments on this clone: Its specificity is unknown.

The specimen was naive CD4+ T cells from PBMCs. Subset described: CD45RA+ positively selected. This clonotype was obtained from a man aged 18 to 29 in good health. Some clones in this sample may be carry-over from other donors' samples. The chain recombines TRBV12-5 with TRBJ1-2; the D is unclear. For the CDR3, the DNA is TGTGCTAGTGGTTTGATTCCGGGCCCGGGCTATGGCTACACCTTC. It specifies CASGLIPGPGYGYTF.